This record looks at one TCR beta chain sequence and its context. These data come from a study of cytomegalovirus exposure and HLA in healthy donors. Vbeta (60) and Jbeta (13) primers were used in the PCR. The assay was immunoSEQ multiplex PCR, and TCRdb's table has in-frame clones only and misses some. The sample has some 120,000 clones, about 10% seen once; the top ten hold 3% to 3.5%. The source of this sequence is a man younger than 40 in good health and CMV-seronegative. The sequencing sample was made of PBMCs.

CDR3 nucleotides: TGTGCCAGCAGCAAAGTCAACACCTTTTCACCCCTCCACTTT. This gives the protein CASSKVNTFSPLHF. V and J are TRBV21-1 and TRBJ1-6; TRBD1 reflects the table's D call only, with no check against the DNA. TRBV21-1 is designated a pseudogene. The CDR3 runs to 14 residues.